This passage covers 24 T cell receptor beta chains from one sample sequenced in a study of monozygotic twins with cystic fibrosis (dated by TCRdb to about 2021). Library preparation used the immunoSEQ multiplex PCR assay. The table was pulled from immuneACCESS by TCRdb, which kept in-frame rearrangements only. Such tables lose some clones; where checked, under half of the loss comes from unresolved V genes, and the rest has no known cause. This sample is represented by under 30,000 clones; just over 90% of them were singletons. About 0.54% of the sample is held by the ten biggest clonotypes. The sequencing sample was made of blood. Source of these receptors: a girl aged 2-10 years with cystic fibrosis.

The chain has TRBV2 and TRBJ2-7; TRBD1 matches at 7 bases. The CDR3 is made up of 15 amino acids. V was clipped by 5 bases and J by 1 base; unmatched bases: 8. Germline lookup yields CDR1 SNHLY and CDR2 FYNNEI. The CDR3 loop reads CASSLGGQQSYEQYF. The CDR3 region has the DNA TGTGCCAGCAGTTTAGGGGGACAGCAGTCCTACGAGCAGTACTTC.

The chain joins TRBV6-5 to TRBJ1-3; D unresolved. CDR1 is MNHEY and CDR2 is SVGAGI in the germline V gene. The CDR3 consists of 15 residues. The V gene lost 4 bases and the J gene lost 3 bases, with 13 bases spanning the gap. The CDR3 sequence is CASSSNAGIGNTIYF. The CDR3 DNA reads as TGTGCCAGCAGTTCTAACGCCGGGATTGGAAACACCATATATTTT.

V and J are TRBV9 and TRBJ2-2; tentatively, D is TRBD2 (7 bases). V dropped 3 bases and J dropped 9 bases, with 18 bases sitting between them. CDR3 length: 15 residues. The germline V gene has CDR1 SGDLS and CDR2 YYNGEE. Written as DNA, the CDR3 is TGTGCCAGCAGCGGGCCCGGACGGGGGGCATGGGAGCTGTTTTTT. This encodes CASSGPGRGAWELFF.

This rearrangement joins TRBV5-1 to TRBJ2-7; 11 bases fit TRBD1. V dropped 4 bases and J dropped 4; count of bases not matched to a gene: 7. CDR3 size: 15 residues. The germline V gene encodes CDR1 SGHRS and CDR2 YFSETQ. The CDR3 is CASSMRTGGPYEQYF. CDR3 nucleotides: TGCGCCAGCAGCATGCGGACAGGGGGCCCTTACGAGCAGTACTTC.

The chain has TRBV6-5 and TRBJ2-1; tentatively, D is TRBD1 or TRBD2 (5 bases each). Germline values: CDR1 MNHEY, CDR2 SVGAGI. Trimming pared 4 bases from V and 0 bases from J, leaving 13 bases between. This CDR3 contains 16 residues. For the CDR3, the DNA is TGTGCCAGCAGTTCCCCAGGGACGAGCTCCTACAATGAGCAGTTCTTC. This gives the protein CASSSPGTSSYNEQFF.

V and J are TRBV6-4 and TRBJ2-7; weak D call: TRBD2 (7 bases). The CDR3 loop spans 17 amino acids. V was cut by 7 bases and J by 1 base, with 23 bases left in between. Germline CDR1 MRHNA, CDR2 SNTAGT. The CDR3: CASIPSGHPGGSYEQYF. The CDR3 nucleotides are TGTGCCAGCATCCCCTCGGGACACCCGGGAGGATCCTACGAGCAGTACTTC.

The genes are TRBV7-2 and TRBJ2-4; D remains unclear. Trimming left V 5 bases short and J 0 bases short, with 11 bases between. CDR1 is SGHTA and CDR2 is FQGNSA in the germline V gene. This CDR3 region has 15 residues. The DNA of the CDR3 is TGTGCCAGCAGCAAAGGGATTCTAGCCAAAAACATTCAGTACTTC. It encodes CASSKGILAKNIQYF.

The rearrangement joins TRBV5-1 to TRBJ2-6; a weak D match, TRBD1 (6 bases). Germline CDR1 and CDR2: SGHRS and YFSETQ. There are 15 residues in the CDR3. Trimming cost V 3 bases and J 0 bases, with 7 bases left between them. The DNA for the CDR3 is TGCGCCAGCAGCTCCAGGGGCTCTGGGGCCAACGTCCTGACTTTC. It translates to CASSSRGSGANVLTF.

The chain carries TRBV5-1 and TRBJ1-2; 8 positions match TRBD1. Germline CDR1 SGHRS, CDR2 YFSETQ. This CDR3 is built from 15 residues. J gave up 0 bases and V 9 bases, and 10 bases lay outside the gene matches. For the CDR3, the DNA is TGCGCCACCAGGACAGGGTCGACTACTAACTATGGCTACACCTTC. Translated: CATRTGSTTNYGYTF.

V and J are TRBV2 and TRBJ1-5; 7 bases match TRBD1. From germline, CDR1 is SNHLY and CDR2 FYNNEI. The CDR3 consists of 15 residues. The ends lost 6 bases at V and 3 bases at J; junction bases unmatched: 8. CDR3 protein: CASRGTAPLNQPQHF. DNA of the CDR3: TGTGCCAGCAGGGGGACAGCACCCCTCAATCAGCCCCAGCATTTT. Looking up the rest from reference TRBV2 and TRBJ1-5 gives the full variable domain: EPEVTQTPSHQVTQMGQEVILRCVPISNHLYFYWYRQILGQKVEFLVSFYNNEISEKSEIFDDQFSVERPDGSNFTLKIRSTKLEDSAMYFCASRGTAPLNQPQHFGDGTRLSIL.

In nucleotides, the CDR3 is TGTGCCAGCAGTCCGCATCCGGGACAGGGGGCCTATGGCTACACCTTC. This sequence encodes CASSPHPGQGAYGYTF. The chain combines TRBV5-4 with TRBJ1-2; 12 nucleotides match TRBD1. This CDR3 has 16 amino acids. J was trimmed by 4 bases and V by 5 bases; bases with no gene match: 9. Germline V lookup: CDR1 SGHNT, CDR2 YYREEE (reference sequence).

This chain uses TRBV7-2 with TRBJ2-7; the D gene is possibly TRBD1 (7 bases). Germline lookup yields CDR1 SGHTA and CDR2 FQGNSA. V lost 5 bases and J 2 bases, leaving 16 bases between the germline ends. This CDR3 contains 15 residues. CDR3 sequence: CASSPSQGGPYEQYF. The CDR3 bases are TGTGCCAGCAGCCCCAGTCAGGGGGGTCCCTACGAGCAGTACTTC.

The genes are TRBV6-1 and TRBJ1-4; D is undetermined. Per the germline V gene, CDR1 is MNHNS and CDR2 is SASEGT. CDR3 length: 13 amino acids. The germline V and J ends were trimmed by 3 bases and 5 bases, with 7 bases remaining between them. The CDR3 DNA is TGTGCCAGCAGTGAGCCGGAGAATGAAAAACTGTTTTTT. This gives the protein CASSEPENEKLFF.

The chain recombines TRBV6-6 with TRBJ2-7, with 7 bases that match TRBD1. CDR1 MNHNY and CDR2 SVGAGI come from the germline V gene (reference sequence). The V and J ends lost 0 bases and 3 bases, in that order; junction bases with no gene match: 5. The CDR3 extends over 15 amino acids. In nucleotides, the CDR3 is TGTGCCAGCAGTTACTCGGGGACAGCGAGCTACGAGCAGTACTTC. It is translated as CASSYSGTASYEQYF.

The chain joins TRBV19 to TRBJ2-2; D call uncertain. Germline CDR1 and CDR2: LNHDA and SQIVND (reference sequence). The CDR3 contains 16 residues. The V and J ends lost 3 bases and 2 bases respectively, with 13 bases between them. CDR3 in amino acids: CASSMRLGLNTGELFF. As DNA, the CDR3 is TGTGCCAGTAGTATGCGGCTAGGGCTTAACACCGGGGAGCTGTTTTTT.

The rearrangement uses TRBV25-1 and TRBJ2-5, with unresolved D. Germline V lookup: CDR1 MGHDK, CDR2 SYGVNS. CDR3 length: 13 residues. Trimming took 2 bases from V and 4 from J, leaving 8 bases between them. The CDR3 spells CASSELIAETQYF. In DNA, the CDR3 is TGTGCCAGCAGTGAACTAATAGCAGAGACCCAGTACTTC.

This chain joins TRBV5-1 and TRBJ1-1; D is uncertain. CDR1 is SGHRS, CDR2 YFSETQ, per germline. V was shortened by 0 bases and J by 3 bases, with 9 bases between the two germline ends. The CDR3 extends over 14 amino acids. This chain's CDR3 is CASSLVPGDTEAFF. Here the CDR3 DNA reads TGCGCCAGCAGCTTGGTCCCTGGTGACACTGAAGCTTTCTTT. The full variable domain, in which reference TRBV5-1 and TRBJ1-1 provide the parts outside the CDR3, is KAGVTQTPRYLIKTRGQQVTLSCSPISGHRSVSWYQQTPGQGLQFLFEYFSETQRNKGNFPGRFSGRQFSNSRSEMNVSTLELGDSALYLCASSLVPGDTEAFFGQGTRLTVV.

V usage is TRBV4-3 and J usage is TRBJ2-7, with D maybe TRBD1 (6 bases). Looked up from germline, CDR1 is LGHNA and CDR2 is YSLEER. This CDR3 has 14 amino acids. Trimming shortened V by 0 bases and J by 2 bases, and 8 bases separated the two germline ends. The CDR3 DNA reads as TGCGCCAGCAGCCAAGACTGGGACACCTACGAGCAGTACTTC. Encoded protein: CASSQDWDTYEQYF.

This clone was found once. V is TRBV7-9 and J is TRBJ2-1, with D unclear. CDR1 and CDR2 from the germline V gene are SEHNR and FQNEAQ (reference sequence). This CDR3 spans 12 amino acids. V was clipped by 3 bases and J by 8 bases, with 8 bases between them. CDR3 region: CASSFLRDEQFF. The CDR3 nucleotides are TGTGCCAGCAGCTTTCTTCGAGATGAGCAGTTCTTC.

The chain joins TRBV15 to TRBJ2-5, with D uncertain. V lost 4 bases, J lost 5 bases, and 8 bases lay in between. The CDR3 runs to 12 residues. Germline V gene sequence: CDR1 LNHNV, CDR2 YYDKDF (reference sequence). CDR3 protein: CATSTRTETQYF. The CDR3 DNA reads as TGTGCCACCAGCACCCGGACGGAGACCCAGTACTTC.

This clone has more than one count but fewer than ten. The rearrangement joins TRBV30 to TRBJ1-5; a possible D gene is TRBD1 (5 bases). Germline values: CDR1 GTSNPN, CDR2 SVGIG (reference sequence). Trimming removed 3 bases at V and 2 bases at J, with 14 bases between. This CDR3 comprises 15 residues. The CDR3 region is CAWRAGTLGNQPQHF. CDR3 DNA sequence: TGTGCCTGGAGGGCCGGGACCTTGGGCAATCAGCCCCAGCATTTT.

This clone appeared once. V and J are TRBV15 and TRBJ2-6; tentative D call: TRBD1 (5 bases). The CDR3 length is 17 residues. V was clipped by 0 bases and J by 4 bases, with 13 bases between them. Germline V gene lookup returns CDR1 LNHNV and CDR2 YYDKDF (reference sequence). DNA of the CDR3: TGTGCCACCAGCAGAGATCCCGGTGGGGCCGGGGCCAACGTCCTGACTTTC. Translating it yields CATSRDPGGAGANVLTF.

The J gene is TRBJ1-1, the V gene TRBV7-9; no definite D call. V shed 3 bases and J shed 4 bases, with 6 bases lying between them. CDR1 and CDR2 from the germline V gene are SEHNR and FQNEAQ (reference sequence). This CDR3 spans 12 amino acids. Here the CDR3 reads CASSFGSTEAFF. DNA for the CDR3: TGTGCCAGCAGCTTCGGGAGCACTGAAGCTTTCTTT.

Here the CDR3 DNA reads TGCAGCGCCTGGGCCCAAAATGAAAAACTGTTTTTT. This codes for CSAWAQNEKLFF. V gene TRBV29-1 combines with J gene TRBJ1-4, with D unclear. V lost 7 bases and J 5 bases, leaving 11 bases between the germline ends. There are 12 residues in the CDR3. Germline V gives CDR1 SQVTM, CDR2 ANQGSEA.